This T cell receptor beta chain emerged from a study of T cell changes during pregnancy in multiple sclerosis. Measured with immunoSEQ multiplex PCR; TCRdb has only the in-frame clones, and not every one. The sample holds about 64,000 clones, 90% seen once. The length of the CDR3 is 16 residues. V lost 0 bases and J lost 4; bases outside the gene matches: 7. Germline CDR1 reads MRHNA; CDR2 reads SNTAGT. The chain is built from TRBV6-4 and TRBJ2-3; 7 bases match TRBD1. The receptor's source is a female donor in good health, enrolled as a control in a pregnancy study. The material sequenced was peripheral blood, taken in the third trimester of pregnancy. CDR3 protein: CASSDSGKGGADTQYF. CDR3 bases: TGTGCCAGCAGTGACTCGGGTAAAGGGGGCGCAGATACGCAGTATTTT.